The 13 T cell receptor beta chains listed next were all sequenced from one sample in a study of human T cells and chemical hapten exposure. In TCRdb, the RACE reads were re-called with MiXCR into one record per CDR3 protein. The repertoire consists of roughly 380,000 distinct CDR3 sequences, with 5.1% occurring once and the leading ten covering roughly 2.6%. Stated time point: pre-sensitization, week 0. Treatment specified: therapeutic diphenylcyclopropenone sensitization with weekly scalp DPC. The specimen was whole blood, collected in connection with sensitization to the hapten diphenylcyclopropenone (DPC). The receptors were sampled from a woman aged 45-65 years with alopecia areata. Some clones in this sample may be carry-over from other donors' samples.

J is TRBJ2-3 and V is TRBV6-5; 14 bases line up with TRBD2. Germline values: CDR1 MNHEY, CDR2 SVGAGI. The V and J ends lost 0 bases and 4 bases, in that order; junction bases with no gene match: 9. The CDR3 contains 19 residues. CDR3: CASSYSGTSGGRPSDTQYF. The CDR3 DNA is TGTGCCAGCAGTTACTCCGGGACTAGCGGGGGCCGGCCATCAGATACGCAGTATTTT.

The table lists this clonotype with many counts. The V call is TRBV28, the J call TRBJ2-3; TRBD1 matches at 10 bases. V gave up 1 base and J gave up 3 bases; unmatched junction bases: 10. The CDR3 consists of 18 residues. Looked up from germline, CDR1 is MDHEN and CDR2 is SYDVKM. The CDR3, as DNA: TGTGCCAGCAGTTTATCCGGGACAGGGGATACCGGGACAGATACGCAGTATTTT. Translating it yields CASSLSGTGDTGTDTQYF.

This clonotype has a count of ten or more. The chain is built from TRBV3-1 and TRBJ2-7, with TRBD1 matching over 7 bases. The CDR3 runs to 16 residues. Germline V gene data show CDR1 as LGHDT and CDR2 as YNNKEL (reference sequence). J was trimmed by 0 bases and V by 1 base; bases with no gene match: 6. CDR3 in amino acids: CASSQGAQGHSYEQYF. In DNA form, the CDR3 reads TGTGCCAGCAGCCAAGGAGCACAGGGGCACTCCTACGAGCAGTACTTC.

This clonotype occurred many times. The V call is TRBV7-2, the J call TRBJ2-4; tentatively, D is TRBD1 or TRBD2 (5 bases each). This CDR3 has 13 residues. Per germline, CDR1 SGHTA and CDR2 FQGNSA. V was clipped by 5 bases and J by 5 bases, with 10 bases between them. Written as DNA, the CDR3 is TGTGCCAGCAGCCCGGGACGTGAAAACATTCAGTACTTC. It specifies CASSPGRENIQYF.

The V and J genes are TRBV6-1 and TRBJ2-7; no clear D. Germline V gives CDR1 MNHNS, CDR2 SASEGT. V lost 7 bases and J 3 bases, leaving 13 bases between the germline ends. The CDR3 is made up of 13 amino acids. CDR3 sequence (DNA): TGTGCCAGCACCAAGACACCAAACTACGAGCAGTACTTC. Protein sequence: CASTKTPNYEQYF.

The sample holds a few counts of this clonotype. The V and J genes are TRBV27 and TRBJ2-7, with a tentative D call TRBD1 (7 bases). V was shortened by 2 bases and J by 0 bases, with 14 bases between the two germline ends. The CDR3 has 16 residues. From germline, CDR1 is MNHEY and CDR2 SMNVEV (reference sequence). The CDR3 sequence is CASSLGGGQTSYEQYF. In DNA form, the CDR3 reads TGTGCCAGCAGTTTAGGAGGGGGCCAGACCTCCTACGAGCAGTACTTC.

The CDR3 DNA reads TGTGCCACCAGTGACAGAGGGGATACGCAGTATTTT. This encodes CATSDRGDTQYF. The rearrangement joins TRBV24-1 to TRBJ2-3, with TRBD2 as a possible D gene (5 bases). Between the trimmed V and J ends, which lost 4 bases and 6 bases, there was a span of 7 bases. The germline V gene encodes CDR1 KGHDR and CDR2 SFDVKD. The CDR3 is 12 amino acids.

The chain links TRBV30 to TRBJ2-5; D is possibly TRBD1 (7 bases). CDR1 and CDR2 (germline): GTSNPN, SVGIG (reference sequence). The CDR3 has 13 residues. With 6 bases removed from V and 0 bases from J, the gap between germline ends came to 11 bases. CDR3 residues: CACSGGYQETQYF. In nucleotides, the CDR3 is TGTGCCTGTTCAGGGGGGTACCAAGAGACCCAGTACTTC.

There are many counts of this clonotype. The J gene is TRBJ2-3, the V gene TRBV27; 11 bases agree with TRBD2. The ends lost 6 bases at V and 1 base at J; junction bases unmatched: 3. This CDR3 comprises 15 residues. Per germline, CDR1 MNHEY and CDR2 SMNVEV (reference sequence). The CDR3 DNA follows: TGTGCCAGCAGAACGGGACTAGCGGGCACAGATACGCAGTATTTT. This sequence encodes CASRTGLAGTDTQYF.

There are a few counts of this clonotype. The V and J genes are TRBV29-1 and TRBJ2-3; TRBD2 might be the D (5 bases). The CDR3 covers 13 residues. The V end lost 6 bases, the J end lost 2 bases, and 12 bases lay between the germline ends. Germline lookup yields CDR1 SQVTM and CDR2 ANQGSEA. Here the CDR3 reads CSVKGRATDTQYF. Here the CDR3 DNA reads TGCAGCGTCAAAGGGCGGGCCACAGATACGCAGTATTTT.

This clonotype has a handful of counts. V usage is TRBV27 and J usage is TRBJ2-7, with D possibly being TRBD2 (7 bases). V gave up 2 bases and J gave up 0 bases, with 11 bases separating them. The CDR3 contains 15 residues. The germline V gene has CDR1 MNHEY and CDR2 SMNVEV (reference sequence). Written as DNA, the CDR3 is TGTGCCAGCAGTTTACGGGGGGCGAGCTCCTACGAGCAGTACTTC. Its translation is CASSLRGASSYEQYF.

The table lists this clonotype with many counts. The rearrangement links TRBV3-1 to TRBJ2-7, with D uncertain. The V end was cut by 0 bases, the J end by 5 bases, with 8 bases between. The CDR3 sequence is 13 residues long. CDR1 and CDR2 from the germline V gene are LGHDT and YNNKEL (reference sequence). The CDR3 region is CASSQDLGHEQYF. The CDR3 nucleotides read TGTGCCAGCAGCCAAGATCTGGGCCACGAGCAGTACTTC.

This clonotype came up a few times. V is TRBV7-9 and J is TRBJ1-5, with TRBD1 matching over 7 bases. CDR1 and CDR2 (germline): SEHNR, FQNEAQ (reference sequence). V gave up 3 bases and J gave up 7 bases; unmatched junction bases: 6. The CDR3 totals 14 residues. The chain's CDR3 is CASSLTGKGQPQHF. The CDR3 DNA reads TGTGCCAGCAGCTTGACAGGGAAGGGGCAGCCCCAGCATTTT.